These 32 T cell receptor beta chains share one sample of origin, sequenced in a study of blood T cell repertoires in COVID-19 (dated by TCRdb to 2020 to 2022). The method behind the library was the immunoSEQ multiplex PCR assay. The clones in this table, taken by TCRdb from immuneACCESS, are in-frame only. Not every clone is retained; where verified, under half of the shortfall comes from an unresolved V gene, and the cause of the rest is unknown. The sample table holds about 76,000 clones, of which around 86% were seen once. Over 25% of the sample belongs to the ten largest clones. Sequencing input: peripheral blood. Receptor source: a woman at least 80 years old with active or convalescent COVID-19.

The chain uses TRBV11-2 and TRBJ1-4; maybe TRBD1 (6 bases). The germline V gene encodes CDR1 SGHAT and CDR2 FQNNGV. V lost 5 bases and J lost 7, with 20 bases in between. The length of the CDR3 is 16 residues. The CDR3 DNA sequence: TGTGCCAGCAGCCCTGCCCCGACAGGACCGAGTGAAAAACTGTTTTTT. It is translated as CASSPAPTGPSEKLFF. The full variable domain, rest sourced from reference TRBV11-2 and TRBJ1-4, is EAGVAQSPRYKIIEKRQSVAFWCNPISGHATLYWYQQILGQGPKLLIQFQNNGVVDDSQLPKDRFSAERLKGVDSTLKIQPAKLEDSAVYLCASSPAPTGPSEKLFFGSGTQLSVL.

The V and J genes are TRBV19 and TRBJ1-6, with 7 nucleotides matching TRBD1. Germline trimming cut 9 bases from V and 3 bases from J; bases unmatched to any gene: 2. The CDR3 extends over 13 amino acids. CDR1 LNHDA and CDR2 SQIVND come from the germline V gene (reference sequence). The CDR3 here is CASRDSYNSPLHF. The CDR3 DNA is TGTGCCAGCCGGGACAGCTATAATTCACCCCTCCACTTT.

This clone was detected a few times. The rearrangement uses TRBV7-2 and TRBJ1-1; 12 bases are shared with TRBD1. V was clipped by 6 bases and J by 4 bases; unmatched bases: 6. The CDR3 length is 15 residues. Germline V gene data show CDR1 as SGHTA and CDR2 as FQGNSA. The CDR3 here is CASRAPGQGATEAFF. The CDR3 nucleotides read TGTGCCAGCAGGGCACCGGGACAGGGGGCCACTGAAGCTTTCTTT.

This sequence joins TRBV11-2 and TRBJ2-7; 8 bases map to TRBD2. Germline assignment: CDR1 SGHAT and CDR2 FQNNGV. The CDR3 loop spans 13 amino acids. Trimming at V came to 7 bases and at J to 6 bases, leaving 8 bases not matched to a gene. This CDR3 is CASTLGLASEQYF. CDR3 nucleotide sequence: TGTGCCAGCACCCTTGGACTAGCAAGCGAGCAGTACTTC.

The rearrangement links TRBV2 to TRBJ1-3, with 8 bases aligning to TRBD1. The CDR3 is made up of 15 amino acids. Germline V gene sequence: CDR1 SNHLY, CDR2 FYNNEI. V dropped 10 bases and J dropped 0; count of bases not matched to a gene: 8. DNA of the CDR3: TGTGCCACCTCCTGGGACAGGTTCTCTGGAAACACCATATATTTT. This translates into CATSWDRFSGNTIYF.

The chain has TRBV7-2 and TRBJ2-1, with D possibly matching TRBD2 (6 bases). There are 15 residues in the CDR3. V lost 1 base and J 4 bases, leaving 11 bases between the germline ends. CDR1 is SGHTA and CDR2 is FQGNSA in the germline V gene. For the CDR3, the DNA is TGTGCCAGCAGCTTAGGGGCGGGGATTTACAATGAGCAGTTCTTC. Translated: CASSLGAGIYNEQFF.

The chain uses TRBV12-3 or TRBV12-4 and TRBJ1-6; D not resolved. V shed 3 bases and J shed 7 bases, with 7 bases lying between them. The CDR3 extends over 13 amino acids. CDR3 sequence: CASSFRENSPLHF. The CDR3 nucleotides read TGTGCCAGCAGTTTTCGGGAAAATTCACCCCTCCACTTT.

The rearrangement uses TRBV7-2 and TRBJ2-7; TRBD2 matches 7 bases. The CDR3 runs 15 residues. CDR1 SGHTA and CDR2 FQGNSA come from the germline V gene. The V gene end was trimmed by 5 bases and the J gene end by 3 bases; junction bases not matched to a gene: 10. CDR3 coding DNA: TGTGCCAGCAGCCCCAGCGGGGAGGTAAACTACGAGCAGTACTTC. Protein: CASSPSGEVNYEQYF.

CDR3 loop: CASSIQGVNTEAFF. CDR3 sequence (DNA): TGTGCCAGCAGTATACAAGGGGTAAACACTGAAGCTTTCTTT. The rearrangement links TRBV2 to TRBJ1-1; possibly TRBD1 for D (5 bases). CDR1 and CDR2 from the germline V gene are SNHLY and FYNNEI. V was pared by 5 bases and J by 2 bases, with 12 bases between. CDR3 size: 14 residues.

This rearrangement joins TRBV10-3 to TRBJ2-3; TRBD2 matches 8 bases. CDR1 ENHRY and CDR2 SYGVKD come from the germline V gene. CDR3 length: 14 residues. V was clipped by 9 bases and J by 2 bases; unmatched bases: 7. The DNA for the CDR3 is TGTGCCATTCGGGGGGGGGTTCCCACAGATACGCAGTATTTT. Amino acid sequence: CAIRGGVPTDTQYF.

This clone has more than one count but fewer than ten. The V gene is TRBV12-3 or TRBV12-4, the J gene TRBJ1-5, with 8 bases that match TRBD1. There are 11 residues in the CDR3. With V trimmed by 5 bases and J by 15 bases, 6 bases remained unmatched. For the CDR3, the DNA is TGTGCCAGCAGTGGGGGACAGGCTAGGCATTTT. Translation gives CASSGGQARHF.

The chain recombines TRBV3-1 (or the pseudogene TRBV3-2) with TRBJ1-1; D uncertain. The CDR3 runs 11 residues. From germline, CDR1 is LGHDT and CDR2 YNNKEL (reference sequence). V was pared by 7 bases and J by 4 bases, with 7 bases between. Written as DNA, the CDR3 is TGTGCCAGCACCACCGGCACTGAAGCTTTCTTT. This translates into CASTTGTEAFF.

This clone was seen once. V and J are TRBV11-3 and TRBJ2-1, with TRBD1 matching 7 bases. V trimming: 5 bases; J trimming: 3 bases; junction bases outside the gene matches: 4. CDR1 SGHNT and CDR2 YENEEA come from the germline V gene. The CDR3 is 14 residues long. This chain's CDR3 is CASSLGQVYNEQFF. The CDR3 DNA reads TGTGCCAGCAGCCTTGGACAGGTCTACAATGAGCAGTTCTTC. Drawing the rest from reference TRBV11-3 and TRBJ2-1, the complete variable domain is EAGVVQSPRYKIIEKKQPVAFWCNPISGHNTLYWYLQNLGQGPELLIRYENEEAVDDSQLPKDRFSAERLKGVDSTLKIQPAELGDSAVYLCASSLGQVYNEQFFGPGTRLTVL.

The chain combines TRBV7-8 with TRBJ1-1; no firm D call. Trimming left V 0 bases short and J 9 bases short, with 5 bases between. The CDR3 runs 11 residues. CDR1 SGHVS and CDR2 FQNEAQ come from the germline V gene. The CDR3 coding sequence is TGTGCCAGCAGCTTAGCCCAAAAAGCTTTCTTT. This gives the protein CASSLAQKAFF.

J is TRBJ2-2 and V is TRBV18, with no clear D. Trimming removed 2 bases at V and 3 bases at J, with 7 bases between. This CDR3 spans 14 amino acids. Germline V lookup: CDR1 KGHSH, CDR2 LQKENI. The CDR3 is CASSPSGYTGELFF. CDR3 sequence (DNA): TGTGCCAGCTCACCATCGGGTTACACCGGGGAGCTGTTTTTT. Full variable domain (outside the CDR3, taken from reference TRBV18 and TRBJ2-2): NAGVMQNPRHLVRRRGQEARLRCSPMKGHSHVYWYRQLPEEGLKFMVYLQKENIIDESGMPKERFSAEFPKEGPSILRIQQVVRGDSAAYFCASSPSGYTGELFFGEGSRLTVL.

The chain carries TRBV3-1 (or the pseudogene TRBV3-2) and TRBJ2-3, with 9 bases aligning to TRBD2. The CDR3 extends over 18 amino acids. The V and J ends lost 5 bases and 0 bases, in that order; junction bases with no gene match: 12. From germline, CDR1 is LGHDT and CDR2 YNNKEL (reference sequence). CDR3 in amino acids: CASSTTSGRGASTDTQYF. CDR3 coding DNA: TGTGCCAGCAGCACGACTAGCGGCCGGGGGGCTAGCACAGATACGCAGTATTTT.

J is TRBJ1-2 and V is TRBV7-3; D is undetermined. The CDR3 is 13 residues long. Germline V gives CDR1 SGHTA, CDR2 FQGTGA. Trimming shortened V by 3 bases and J by 0 bases, and 5 bases separated the two germline ends. The CDR3 DNA is TGTGCCAGCAGCTTCACAGCTAACTATGGCTACACCTTC. It translates to CASSFTANYGYTF.

J is TRBJ2-7 and V is TRBV5-4, with TRBD1 matching over 12 bases. In germline, CDR1 is SGHNT, CDR2 YYREEE (reference sequence). The V and J ends lost 0 bases and 7 bases, in that order; junction bases with no gene match: 11. The CDR3 extends over 17 amino acids. The DNA of the CDR3 is TGTGCCAGCAGCTTGGGGGTCCTGGGACAGGGGGCTAAGGAGCAGTACTTC. It yields the protein CASSLGVLGQGAKEQYF.

The chain combines TRBV9 with TRBJ1-5; 10 bases match TRBD1. J was trimmed by 3 bases and V by 3 bases; bases with no gene match: 12. Looked up from germline, CDR1 is SGDLS and CDR2 is YYNGEE. CDR3 size: 18 residues. The CDR3 loop reads CASSAEEPGQGFNQPQHF. The CDR3 bases are TGTGCCAGCAGCGCCGAAGAACCGGGACAGGGGTTCAATCAGCCCCAGCATTTT.

The chain links TRBV10-3 to TRBJ1-1; D may be TRBD1 (6 bases). This CDR3 spans 14 amino acids. Germline V gene sequence: CDR1 ENHRY, CDR2 SYGVKD. The V end lost 10 bases, the J end lost 1 base, and 16 bases lay between the germline ends. In DNA, the CDR3 is TGTGCCAGTCGGGGGCCGGGGGGGAACACTGAAGCTTTCTTT. Amino acids: CASRGPGGNTEAFF.

This sequence joins TRBV27 and TRBJ1-1; perhaps TRBD1 as D (5 bases). The germline V gene has CDR1 MNHEY and CDR2 SMNVEV (reference sequence). CDR3 size: 13 residues. V was shortened by 5 bases and J by 4 bases, with 11 bases between the two germline ends. CDR3 nucleotide sequence: TGTGCCAGCAGTCCGGGACTCCTCACTGAAGCTTTCTTT. This translates into CASSPGLLTEAFF.

CDR3 nucleotide sequence: TGCGCCAGCAGCCAAGATCCGTGGGAGGGGGATACGCAGTATTTT. It specifies CASSQDPWEGDTQYF. The chain carries TRBV4-3 and TRBJ2-3, with TRBD2 matching 7 bases. This CDR3 is 15 amino acids long. Germline trimming cut 0 bases from V and 6 bases from J; bases unmatched to any gene: 6. CDR1 is LGHNA and CDR2 is YSLEER in the germline V gene.

The chain links TRBV6-5 to TRBJ2-1, with a possible D match to TRBD2 (6 bases). Trimming removed 6 bases from V and 4 bases from J, with 16 bases in between. This CDR3 has 15 amino acids. Germline V gene sequence: CDR1 MNHEY, CDR2 SVGAGI. CDR3 sequence (DNA): TGTGCCAGCAGGAGTACGGGGGATTCTTACAATGAGCAGTTCTTC. Protein sequence: CASRSTGDSYNEQFF.

This clone turned up a few times. This chain uses TRBV5-1 with TRBJ2-7; 8 bases fit TRBD1. The CDR3 loop spans 14 amino acids. Germline V CDR1 and CDR2: SGHRS, YFSETQ. With V trimmed by 4 bases and J by 2 bases, 5 bases remained unmatched. The CDR3 here is CASSLLQGAYEQYF. The CDR3 DNA is TGCGCCAGCAGCCTGTTACAGGGGGCCTACGAGCAGTACTTC.

This clone was counted a few times. This rearrangement joins TRBV7-8 to TRBJ1-5, with TRBD1 identical over 11 bases. The V segment lost 5 bases and the J segment 5 bases; nucleotides outside the gene matches: 5. The germline V gene has CDR1 SGHVS and CDR2 FQNEAQ. The CDR3 spans 15 residues. CDR3 in DNA: TGTGCCAGCAGCCACCGGGACAGGGGGGATCAGCCCCAGCATTTT. It encodes CASSHRDRGDQPQHF.

The chain joins TRBV6-5 to TRBJ2-6; D unresolved. The CDR3 extends over 14 amino acids. Looked up from germline, CDR1 is MNHEY and CDR2 is SVGAGI. V was shortened by 5 bases and J by 0 bases, with 5 bases between the two germline ends. The CDR3 here is CASSRSSGANVLTF. CDR3 coding DNA: TGTGCCAGCAGTCGCAGCTCTGGGGCCAACGTCCTGACTTTC.

The gene calls are TRBV28 and TRBJ1-4, with D perhaps matching TRBD1 (5 bases). The CDR3 totals 15 residues. V dropped 7 bases and J dropped 0 bases, with 12 bases sitting between them. The germline gives CDR1 MDHEN, CDR2 SYDVKM. The CDR3 nucleotides read TGTGCCAGCAAGGAGGGGACGGCAACTAATGAAAAACTGTTTTTT. Translating gives CASKEGTATNEKLFF.

V and J are TRBV20-1 and TRBJ2-1; D gene uncertain. The ends were cut back, 5 bases at V and 10 bases at J, with 9 bases in the middle. The CDR3 is 10 amino acids. Germline CDR1 reads DFQATT; CDR2 reads SNEGSKA (reference sequence). In DNA, the CDR3 is TGCAGTGCTTCGAGAATAGAGCAGTTCTTC. Translating it yields CSASRIEQFF.

The V gene is TRBV24-1, the J gene TRBJ2-2, with D possibly TRBD1 on 6 matching bases. Trimming stripped 5 bases from V and 5 bases from J, with 20 bases between. The CDR3 loop spans 17 amino acids. CDR1 is KGHDR and CDR2 is SFDVKD in the germline V gene. The CDR3 coding sequence is TGTGCCACCAGTGCCGCGAGCTGGGACACCGATACCGGGGAGCTGTTTTTT. It specifies CATSAASWDTDTGELFF.

Only one count was recorded for this clone. The chain carries TRBV7-3 and TRBJ2-1, with 9 bases that match TRBD2. This CDR3 is built from 19 residues. Germline V CDR1 and CDR2: SGHTA, FQGTGA. V lost 0 bases to trimming and J lost 0 bases; unmatched junction nucleotides: 9. CDR3 loop: CASSLTGGGAPNSYNEQFF. CDR3 sequence (DNA): TGTGCCAGCAGCTTAACTGGCGGGGGGGCACCCAACTCCTACAATGAGCAGTTCTTC.

The chain carries TRBV25-1 and TRBJ1-2, with D possibly being TRBD1 (6 bases). The CDR3 contains 15 residues. Germline CDR1 MGHDK, CDR2 SYGVNS. V was trimmed by 0 bases and J by 4 bases, leaving 12 bases between them. This CDR3 is CASSEYSTGFYGYTF. The CDR3 nucleotides are TGTGCCAGCAGTGAATATAGTACAGGGTTCTATGGCTACACCTTC.

This clone was seen only once. The chain has TRBV11-2 and TRBJ1-3; the match to TRBD1 covers 7 bases. Germline V gives CDR1 SGHAT, CDR2 FQNNGV. V gave up 5 bases and J gave up 4 bases; unmatched junction bases: 5. CDR3 size: 14 residues. The CDR3 loop is CASSKDRTGNTIYF. The CDR3 region has the DNA TGTGCCAGCAGCAAGGACAGGACAGGAAACACCATATATTTT.